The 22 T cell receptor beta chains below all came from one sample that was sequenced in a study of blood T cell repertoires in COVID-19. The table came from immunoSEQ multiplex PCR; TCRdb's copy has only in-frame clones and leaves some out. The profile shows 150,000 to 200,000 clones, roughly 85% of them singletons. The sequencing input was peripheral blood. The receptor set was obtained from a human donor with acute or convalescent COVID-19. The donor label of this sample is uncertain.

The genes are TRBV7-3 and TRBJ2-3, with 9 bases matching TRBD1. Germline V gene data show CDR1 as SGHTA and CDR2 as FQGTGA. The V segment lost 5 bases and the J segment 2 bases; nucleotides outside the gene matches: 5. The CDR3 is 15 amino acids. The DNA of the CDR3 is TGTGCCAGCAGCCCAGGGACAGGGAACACAGATACGCAGTATTTT. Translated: CASSPGTGNTDTQYF. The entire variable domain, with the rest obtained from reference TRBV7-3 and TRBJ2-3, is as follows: GAGVSQTPSNKVTEKGKYVELRCDPISGHTALYWYRQSLGQGPEFLIYFQGTGAADDSGLPNDRFFAVRPEGSVSTLKIQRTERGDSAVYLCASSPGTGNTDTQYFGPGTRLTVL.

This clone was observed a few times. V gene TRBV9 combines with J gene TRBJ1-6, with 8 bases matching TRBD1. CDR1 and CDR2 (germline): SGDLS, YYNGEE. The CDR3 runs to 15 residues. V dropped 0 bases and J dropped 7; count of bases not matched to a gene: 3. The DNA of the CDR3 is TGTGCCAGCAGCGTAGAATACAGGGGGAATTCACCCCTCCACTTT. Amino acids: CASSVEYRGNSPLHF. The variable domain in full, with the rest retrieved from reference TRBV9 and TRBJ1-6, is DSGVTQTPKHLITATGQRVTLRCSPRSGDLSVYWYQQSLDQGLQFLIQYYNGEERAKGNILERFSAQQFPDLHSELNLSSLELGDSALYFCASSVEYRGNSPLHFGNGTRLTVT.

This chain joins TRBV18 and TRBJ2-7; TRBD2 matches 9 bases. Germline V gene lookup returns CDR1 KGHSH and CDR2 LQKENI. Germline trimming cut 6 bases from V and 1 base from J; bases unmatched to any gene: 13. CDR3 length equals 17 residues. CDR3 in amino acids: CASSSGTSFRESYEQYF. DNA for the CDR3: TGTGCCAGCTCCTCAGGGACTAGCTTCCGCGAGTCCTACGAGCAGTACTTC.

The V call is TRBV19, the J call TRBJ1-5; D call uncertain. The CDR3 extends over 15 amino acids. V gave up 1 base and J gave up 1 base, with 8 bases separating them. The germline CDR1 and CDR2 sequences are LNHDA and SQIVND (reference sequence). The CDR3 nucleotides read TGTGCCAGTAGTATAGGGGCCGTCAGCAATCAGCCCCAGCATTTT. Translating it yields CASSIGAVSNQPQHF.

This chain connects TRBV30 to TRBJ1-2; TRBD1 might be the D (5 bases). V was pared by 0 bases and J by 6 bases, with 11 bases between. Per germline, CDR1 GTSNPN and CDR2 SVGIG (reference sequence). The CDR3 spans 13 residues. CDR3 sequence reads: CAWSVDQGNGYTF. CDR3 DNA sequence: TGTGCCTGGAGTGTAGATCAGGGCAATGGCTACACCTTC.

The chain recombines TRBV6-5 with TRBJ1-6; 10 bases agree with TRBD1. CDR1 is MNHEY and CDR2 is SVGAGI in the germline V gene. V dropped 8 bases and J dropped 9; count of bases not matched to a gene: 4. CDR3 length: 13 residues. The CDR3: CASYGTGVSPLHF. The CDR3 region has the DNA TGTGCCAGCTACGGGACAGGGGTTTCACCCCTCCACTTT.

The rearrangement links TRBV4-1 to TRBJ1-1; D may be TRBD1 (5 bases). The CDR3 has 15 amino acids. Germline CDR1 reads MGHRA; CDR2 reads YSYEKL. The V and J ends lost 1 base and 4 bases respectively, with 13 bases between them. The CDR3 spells CASSQGGGRGTEAFF. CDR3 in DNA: TGCGCCAGCAGCCAAGGCGGGGGAAGGGGCACTGAAGCTTTCTTT.

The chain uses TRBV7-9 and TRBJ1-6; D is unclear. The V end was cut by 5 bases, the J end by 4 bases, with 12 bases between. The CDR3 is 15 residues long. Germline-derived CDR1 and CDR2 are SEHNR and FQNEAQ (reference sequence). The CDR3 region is CASSPTAGYNSPLHF. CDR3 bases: TGTGCCAGCAGCCCTACCGCCGGTTATAATTCACCCCTCCACTTT.

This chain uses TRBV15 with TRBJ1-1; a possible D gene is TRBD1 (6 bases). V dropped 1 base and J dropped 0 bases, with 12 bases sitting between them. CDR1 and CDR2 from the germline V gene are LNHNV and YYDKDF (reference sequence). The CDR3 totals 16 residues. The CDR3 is CATSRAGQGLNTEAFF. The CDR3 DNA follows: TGTGCCACCAGCAGAGCAGGGCAGGGGCTGAACACTGAAGCTTTCTTT.

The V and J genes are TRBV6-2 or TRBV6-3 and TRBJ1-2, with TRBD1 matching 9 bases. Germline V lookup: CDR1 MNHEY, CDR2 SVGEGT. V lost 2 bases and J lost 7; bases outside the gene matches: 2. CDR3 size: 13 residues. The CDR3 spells CASSYDRGIGYTF. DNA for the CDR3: TGTGCCAGCAGTTACGACAGGGGGATTGGCTACACCTTC.

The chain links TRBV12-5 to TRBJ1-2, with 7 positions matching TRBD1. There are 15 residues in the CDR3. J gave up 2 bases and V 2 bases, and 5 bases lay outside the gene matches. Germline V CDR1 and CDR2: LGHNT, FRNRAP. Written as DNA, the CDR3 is TGTGCTAGTGGTTTGTCGGACAGGCCGAACTATGGCTACACCTTC. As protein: CASGLSDRPNYGYTF.

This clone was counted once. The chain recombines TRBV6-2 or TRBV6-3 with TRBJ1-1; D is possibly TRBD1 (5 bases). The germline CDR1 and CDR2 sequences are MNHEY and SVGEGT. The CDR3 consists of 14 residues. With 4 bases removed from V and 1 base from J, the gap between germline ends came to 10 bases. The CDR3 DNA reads TGTGCCAGCAGTTCACAAGGGGCGAACACTGAAGCTTTCTTT. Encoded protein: CASSSQGANTEAFF.

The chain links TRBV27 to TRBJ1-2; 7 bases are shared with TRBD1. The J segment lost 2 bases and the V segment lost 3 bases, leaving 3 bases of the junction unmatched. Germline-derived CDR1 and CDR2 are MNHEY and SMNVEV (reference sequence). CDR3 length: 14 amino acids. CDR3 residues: CASSFRDRNYGYTF. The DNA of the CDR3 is TGTGCCAGCAGTTTCCGGGACAGAAACTATGGCTACACCTTC.

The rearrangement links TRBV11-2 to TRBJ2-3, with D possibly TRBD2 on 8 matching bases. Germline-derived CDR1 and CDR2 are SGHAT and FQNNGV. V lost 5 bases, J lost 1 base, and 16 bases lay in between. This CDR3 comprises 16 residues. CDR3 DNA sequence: TGTGCCAGCAGCCCGGGAGGGGGCATCGGCACAGATACGCAGTATTTT. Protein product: CASSPGGGIGTDTQYF.

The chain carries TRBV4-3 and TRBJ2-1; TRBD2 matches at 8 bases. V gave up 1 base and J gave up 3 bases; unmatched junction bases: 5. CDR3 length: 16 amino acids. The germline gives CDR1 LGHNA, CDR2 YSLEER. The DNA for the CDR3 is TGCGCCAGCAGCCAAGGGGCTAGCGGGCTCTACAATGAGCAGTTCTTC. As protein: CASSQGASGLYNEQFF.

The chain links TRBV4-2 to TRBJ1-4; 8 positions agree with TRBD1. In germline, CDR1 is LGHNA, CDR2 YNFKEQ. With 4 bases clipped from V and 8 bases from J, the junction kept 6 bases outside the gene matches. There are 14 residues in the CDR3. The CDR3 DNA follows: TGTGCCAGCAGCCCCTGGACAGGGAGAGAAAAACTGTTTTTT. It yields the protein CASSPWTGREKLFF.

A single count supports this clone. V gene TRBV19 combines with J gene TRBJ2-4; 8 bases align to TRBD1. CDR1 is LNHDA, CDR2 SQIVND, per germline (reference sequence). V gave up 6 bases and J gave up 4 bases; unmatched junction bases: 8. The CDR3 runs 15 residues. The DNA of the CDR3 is TGTGCCAGTAGAATGACAGGGGTCGGGAAAAACATTCAGTACTTC. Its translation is CASRMTGVGKNIQYF.

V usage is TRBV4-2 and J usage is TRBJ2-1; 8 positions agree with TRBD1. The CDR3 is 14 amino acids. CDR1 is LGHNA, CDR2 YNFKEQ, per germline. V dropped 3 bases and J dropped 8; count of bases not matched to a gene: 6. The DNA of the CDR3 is TGTGCCAGCAGCCACGTCGACAGGGGCTATGAGCAGTTCTTC. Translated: CASSHVDRGYEQFF.

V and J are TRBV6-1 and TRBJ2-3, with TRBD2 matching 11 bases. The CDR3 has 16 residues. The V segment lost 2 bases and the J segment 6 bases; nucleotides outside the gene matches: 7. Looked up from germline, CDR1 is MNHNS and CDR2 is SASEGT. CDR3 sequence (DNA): TGTGCCAGCAGTGAATCTTTAGCGGGGGGGCAGGATACGCAGTATTTT. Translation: CASSESLAGGQDTQYF.

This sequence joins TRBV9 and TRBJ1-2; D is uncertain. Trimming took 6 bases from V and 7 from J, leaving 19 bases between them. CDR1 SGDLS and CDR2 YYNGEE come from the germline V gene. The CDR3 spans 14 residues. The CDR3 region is CASTREGTYGGYTF. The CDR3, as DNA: TGTGCCAGCACCCGGGAGGGCACCTATGGTGGCTACACCTTC.

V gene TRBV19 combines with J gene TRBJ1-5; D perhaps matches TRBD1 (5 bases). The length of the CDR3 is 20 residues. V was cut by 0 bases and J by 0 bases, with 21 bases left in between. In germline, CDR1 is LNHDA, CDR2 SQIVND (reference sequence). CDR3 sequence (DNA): TGTGCCAGTAGTATAGAGGCCCCAGGGTCCCCCCTTTATAGCAATCAGCCCCAGCATTTT. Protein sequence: CASSIEAPGSPLYSNQPQHF.

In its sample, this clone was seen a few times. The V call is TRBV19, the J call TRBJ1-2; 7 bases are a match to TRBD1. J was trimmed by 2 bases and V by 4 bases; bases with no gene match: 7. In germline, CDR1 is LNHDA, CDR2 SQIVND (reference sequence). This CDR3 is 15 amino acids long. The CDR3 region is CASSTGQVANYGYTF. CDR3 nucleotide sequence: TGTGCCAGTAGTACCGGACAGGTAGCAAACTATGGCTACACCTTC.